This section outlines one TCR beta chain sequence together with its context. V lost 0 bases and J lost 6; bases outside the gene matches: 11. Germline V gene sequence: CDR1 SGDLS, CDR2 YYNGEE. This CDR3 contains 17 residues. Treatment described: roughly 20 received Ad26.COV2.S at low or high dose, single or two shots; roughly five received placebo; per-sample allocation not given. Collection of the samples took place on day 63 after the first injection of vaccine or placebo. Ad26 vector vaccine expressed Wuhan-strain SARS-CoV-2 spike. Sequencing used immunoSEQ multiplex PCR; TCRdb keeps in-frame clones, though not all of them. The sample records 350,000 to 550,000 clones, 85% to 90% being singletons. The source of the sample is a study of Ad26.COV2.S vaccination and SARS-CoV-2 variants. Study-wide background: The authors gave Ad26.COV2.S intramuscularly, either once or twice 56 days apart.

This chain links TRBV9 with TRBJ2-1; the match to TRBD1 covers 8 bases. The TCR comes from a person between 18 and 60 years old who received the Ad26.COV2.S COVID-19 vaccine or a placebo. Specimen: peripheral blood, collected in a trial of Ad26.COV2.S vaccine versus placebo. CDR3 protein: CASSVAPTGVISNEQFF. CDR3 DNA sequence: TGTGCCAGCAGCGTAGCTCCGACAGGGGTGATCAGCAATGAGCAGTTCTTC.